These 12 T cell receptor beta chains came from one sample sequenced in a study of cytomegalovirus exposure and HLA in healthy donors. A multiplex PCR was run with 60 Vbeta primers and 13 Jbeta primers. Libraries were prepared by immunoSEQ multiplex PCR; TCRdb keeps only in-frame clonotypes and omits some of them. The table lists approximately 110,000 clones, almost 70% of them singletons, with roughly 3.2% in the top ten. Sequencing input: PBMCs. The receptors stem from a man aged 25-45 years in good health and CMV-seronegative.

The rearrangement links TRBV28 to TRBJ1-6, with 9 bases identical to TRBD1. Germline CDR1 and CDR2: MDHEN and SYDVKM. V was pared by 7 bases and J by 8 bases, with 3 bases of the junction left unmatched. The CDR3 sequence is 13 residues long. The CDR3 loop is CASKGQGDSPLHF. In DNA form, the CDR3 reads TGTGCCAGCAAGGGACAGGGAGATTCACCCCTCCACTTT. The full variable domain, completed using reference TRBV28 and TRBJ1-6, is DVKVTQSSRYLVKRTGEKVFLECVQDMDHENMFWYRQDPGLGLRLIYFSYDVKMKEKGDIPEGYSVSREKKERFSLILESASTNQTSMYLCASKGQGDSPLHFGNGTRLTVT.

The chain employs TRBV7-9 and TRBJ2-1; 12 nucleotides agree with TRBD2. Germline lookup yields CDR1 SEHNR and CDR2 FQNEAQ (reference sequence). CDR3 size: 15 residues. V was clipped by 8 bases and J by 8 bases; unmatched bases: 10. The CDR3 is CASGRLAGAPHEQFF. The CDR3 DNA follows: TGTGCCAGCGGAAGACTAGCGGGAGCCCCACATGAGCAGTTCTTC. The full variable domain, completed using reference TRBV7-9 and TRBJ2-1, is DTGVSQNPRHKITKRGQNVTFRCDPISEHNRLYWYRQTLGQGPEFLTYFQNEAQLEKSRLLSDRFSAERPKGSFSTLEIQRTEQGDSAMYLCASGRLAGAPHEQFFGPGTRLTVL.

CDR3: CAISEPGLSLGGYTF. In DNA, the CDR3 is TGTGCCATCAGTGAGCCGGGACTCTCTCTAGGTGGCTACACCTTC. The chain employs TRBV10-3 and TRBJ1-2, with D possibly matching TRBD1 (5 bases). Germline V gene lookup returns CDR1 ENHRY and CDR2 SYGVKD. V was shortened by 2 bases and J by 7 bases, with 17 bases between the two germline ends. This CDR3 contains 15 residues.

The V call is TRBV6-1, the J call TRBJ2-3, with D possibly TRBD1 on 6 matching bases. The germline V and J ends were trimmed by 6 bases and 3 bases, with 10 bases remaining between them. Germline lookup yields CDR1 MNHNS and CDR2 SASEGT. The CDR3 runs 13 residues. The CDR3, as DNA: TGTGCCAGCAGCCAAACAGGGACAGATACGCAGTATTTT. It codes for CASSQTGTDTQYF.

The chain links TRBV19 to TRBJ1-2; possible D gene TRBD1, 6 bases. Germline CDR1 and CDR2: LNHDA and SQIVND (reference sequence). V lost 5 bases and J lost 5, with 9 bases in between. This CDR3 has 12 residues. DNA for the CDR3: TGTGCCAGTAGTCCAGGGGAGTATGGCTACACCTTC. It yields the protein CASSPGEYGYTF.

The chain links TRBV30 to TRBJ1-5; no reliable D call. The ends were cut back, 6 bases at V and 9 bases at J, with 15 bases in the middle. CDR1 is GTSNPN and CDR2 is SVGIG in the germline V gene (reference sequence). The CDR3 extends over 12 amino acids. The CDR3 here is CACTTTGGPQHF. CDR3 DNA sequence: TGTGCCTGTACGACAACCGGAGGGCCCCAGCATTTT.

In its sample, this clone was seen a few times. This chain connects TRBV10-3 to TRBJ1-1, with 8 bases that match TRBD1. CDR1 is ENHRY, CDR2 SYGVKD, per germline. The CDR3 is 15 residues long. After removal of 5 bases from V and 4 bases from J, the junction contained 9 bases not matched to a gene. The CDR3 sequence is CAISTRDRIGTEAFF. CDR3 bases: TGTGCCATCAGTACCCGGGACAGGATTGGCACTGAAGCTTTCTTT.

The V gene is TRBV6-1, the J gene TRBJ1-5; tentatively, D is TRBD1 (5 bases). This CDR3 has 14 residues. The germline V and J ends were trimmed by 6 bases and 3 bases, with 12 bases remaining between them. Germline CDR1 and CDR2: MNHNS and SASEGT. In DNA, the CDR3 is TGTGCCAGCAGGACCCCCAGGGCCAATCAGCCCCAGCATTTT. Its protein product is CASRTPRANQPQHF.

CDR3 sequence reads: CAWNSNYGYTF. The CDR3 nucleotides read TGTGCCTGGAACTCCAACTATGGCTACACCTTC. The V call is TRBV30, the J call TRBJ1-2; no reliable D call. The CDR3 length is 11 residues. V dropped 4 bases and J dropped 2 bases, with 5 bases sitting between them. The V gene's germline CDR1 is GTSNPN and CDR2 SVGIG (reference sequence).

The V and J genes are TRBV6-5 and TRBJ1-2; D is perhaps TRBD1 (5 bases). Germline CDR1 is MNHEY and CDR2 is SVGAGI. The CDR3 runs to 15 residues. Deletions cut 4 bases from V and 3 bases from J, with 15 bases between. CDR3: CASSSSGRSDYGYTF. CDR3 sequence (DNA): TGTGCCAGCAGTTCTTCAGGGCGATCGGACTATGGCTACACCTTC.

The rearrangement links TRBV9 to TRBJ2-2; 9 nucleotides agree with TRBD1. The trim removed 3 bases at V and 3 bases at J, leaving 6 bases unmatched. Per the germline V gene, CDR1 is SGDLS and CDR2 is YYNGEE. This CDR3 is 16 amino acids long. The CDR3 sequence is CASSARRTGDTGELFF. DNA for the CDR3: TGTGCCAGCAGCGCGCGGAGGACAGGGGACACCGGGGAGCTGTTTTTT.

The V and J genes are TRBV5-6 and TRBJ1-5; D uncertain. The germline gives CDR1 SGHDT, CDR2 YYEEEE. The CDR3 contains 13 residues. V was pared by 0 bases and J by 7 bases, with 8 bases between. Here the CDR3 reads CASSLEPGQPQHF. The CDR3 bases are TGTGCCAGCAGCTTGGAACCGGGACAGCCCCAGCATTTT.